The 3 T cell receptor beta chains reported below all come from one sample, sequenced in a study of T cells in Graves' hyperthyroidism and ophthalmopathy. Amplified TCR beta CDR3 regions derived from RNA transcripts. The HTBI primer set was used in a first-round RT-PCR of the TCR CDR3. TCRdb ran MiXCR on the multiplex PCR reads and lists one entry per CDR3 protein. The sample carries 450,000 to 700,000 distinct CDR3 sequences, 46% recorded once. Sequenced input: peripheral blood or thyroid tissue (not recorded which). These receptors were obtained from an adult woman with Graves' disease, either hyperthyroidism or ophthalmopathy (not recorded which).

This clonotype was seen repeatedly, ten times or more. J is TRBJ2-7 and V is TRBV15; no reliable D call. Per the germline V gene, CDR1 is LNHNV and CDR2 is YYDKDF (reference sequence). This CDR3 has 17 residues. Trimming removed 0 bases from V and 3 bases from J, with 18 bases in between. The CDR3 DNA is TGTGCCACCAGCAGAGAGTGGGCCGCCAACGCACTCTACGAGCAGTACTTC. Translating it yields CATSREWAANALYEQYF.

The chain couples TRBV15 to TRBJ1-2, with 8 bases matching TRBD1. The CDR3 extends over 14 amino acids. Germline V lookup: CDR1 LNHNV, CDR2 YYDKDF (reference sequence). With 3 bases clipped from V and 6 bases from J, the junction kept 6 bases outside the gene matches. CDR3 coding DNA: TGTGCCACCAGCAGCCCTCGGACAGGGAATGGCTACACCTTC. Amino acid sequence: CATSSPRTGNGYTF.

This clonotype was picked up a small number of times. V usage is TRBV10-1 and J usage is TRBJ2-7, with 10 positions matching TRBD2. There are 15 residues in the CDR3. V gave up 4 bases and J gave up 2 bases; unmatched junction bases: 5. In germline, CDR1 is WNHNN, CDR2 SYGVQD (reference sequence). The CDR3 sequence is CASSVDGLAAYEQYF. The DNA of the CDR3 is TGCGCCAGCAGTGTAGACGGACTAGCGGCCTACGAGCAGTACTTC.